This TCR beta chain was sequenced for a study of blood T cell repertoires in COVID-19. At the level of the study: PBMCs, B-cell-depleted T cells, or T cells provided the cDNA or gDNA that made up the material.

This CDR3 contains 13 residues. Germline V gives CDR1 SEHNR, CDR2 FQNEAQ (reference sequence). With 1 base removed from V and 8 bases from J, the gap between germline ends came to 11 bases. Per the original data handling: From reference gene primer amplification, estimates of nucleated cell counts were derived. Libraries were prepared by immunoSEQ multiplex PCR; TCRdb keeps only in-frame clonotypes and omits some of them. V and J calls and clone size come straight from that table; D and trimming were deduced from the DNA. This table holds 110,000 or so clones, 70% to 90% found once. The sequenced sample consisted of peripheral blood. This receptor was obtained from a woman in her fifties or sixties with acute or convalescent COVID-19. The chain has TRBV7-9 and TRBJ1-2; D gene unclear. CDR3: CASSLDAGAGYTF. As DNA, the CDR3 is TGTGCCAGCAGCTTAGATGCAGGTGCAGGCTACACCTTC. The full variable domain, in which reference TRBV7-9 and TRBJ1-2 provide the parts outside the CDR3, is DTGVSQNPRHKITKRGQNVTFRCDPISEHNRLYWYRQTLGQGPEFLTYFQNEAQLEKSRLLSDRFSAERPKGSFSTLEIQRTEQGDSAMYLCASSLDAGAGYTFGSGTRLTVV.